This TCR beta chain was captured in a study of shared clonotypes between healthy human individuals (dated by TCRdb to about 2020). For the study in its entirety: A few men and a couple of women, aged 18 to 49 years, made up the cohort. For each donor, three plates each were used for CD4 naive and CD4 memory, two plates were used for CD8 naive, and one plate was used for CD8 memory. To estimate repertoire size and how much clonotype sharing occurs between individuals, the study deeply sequenced the blood TCR repertoires of 4 to 6 healthy adults. Libraries were prepared and TCR repertoires were sequenced by different laboratories using diverse techniques, in order to increase sequencing depth and limit assay-specific biases. Between about 0.8 and 9 billion PBMCs per donor were obtained by leukapheresis.

The donors were healthy, HIV-negative adults who had no recently reported acute infections or vaccinations. Only Caucasian adults living in Nashville, Tennessee, USA were represented among the donors. CD4+ T cells were enriched through magnetic negative selection, after which naive cells were positively selected on CD45RA and the remaining negative fraction served as the memory subset. After blood collection by leukapheresis, PBMCs were isolated using Ficoll-Histopaque density gradient centrifugation and then cryopreserved in the vapor phase of liquid nitrogen. Purity and quantity of every magnetically sorted T cell population were checked by analytical flow cytometry. Genomic DNA was isolated from every sorted fraction and measured by UV absorbance on a Nanodrop 2000c. The research as a whole found: Based on pairwise subsampling, the degree of clonotype sharing among donors was expected to be affected by sequencing depth. Rarefaction of sorted-subset datasets indicated incomplete sequencing despite the large sequencing depth. When a few donors were compared, the shared fraction of clonotypes was about 5% for naive CD4, 3.5% to 4% for naive CD8, 2% to 2.5% for memory CD4, and 0.35% to 0.4% for memory CD8. Estimated clonotype richness was generally larger for naive than for memory subsets. Because the study included only a small number of donors, the genetic and exposure-history diversity represented was limited. Sampling was limited to blood, and TCR repertoires in tissue likely differ from TCR repertoires in blood. Compared with non-shared clonotypes, clonotypes shared by all four sorted-subset donors had higher generation probabilities.

Using the deep immunoSEQ assay, multiplex PCR amplified TCR CDR3 regions from genomic DNA. Extracted genomic DNA from each cell subset was spread evenly across all wells of several immunoSEQ 96-well plates, with each plate serving as a replicate. For sorted subsets, each replicate PCR was loaded with about 0.2 ug genomic DNA, equivalent to about 33,000 T cell genomes. Purified libraries were measured with a Qubit 3.0 fluorometer, size-checked on a Bioanalyzer 2100, and measured again with the KAPA Library Quantification kit. Every immunoSEQ 96-well plate was sequenced on a dedicated single-read 150-cycle Illumina NextSeq 550 flow cell. On the authors' methods: Because the immunoSEQ output included only junctional sequences and no quality scores, the filtering could not be the same as the filtering used for full-length reads. Sequences were annotated with PyIR, a Python wrapper for IgBLAST v1.9, and V/J genes and CDR3 were assigned using IMGT germline references. Reads with weak V/J assignments (E-value above 1e-6), missing CDR3, stop codons, out-of-frame junctions, or ambiguous translated residues were removed. V3J clonotypes were defined as sequences sharing the same inferred V gene, J gene, and CDR3 amino acid sequence. Percentage overlap between repertoires was computed as shared unique clonotypes divided by the size of the smaller repertoire. RTK rarefaction, the Chao1 estimator, and Recon v2.1 estimates of unobserved clonotypes were used to assess repertoire richness. Generation probabilities for all TCRbeta clonotypes obtained by the gDNA method from a few donors were computed using OLGA. Here the immuneACCESS table is served through TCRdb, limited to in-frame sequences with V and J called. Missing clones are a known gap in these copies; in checked studies unresolved V genes cover under half, and the rest lacks a known reason. From that table come the V and J calls and clone size; the DNA was used to work out D and trimming. Across this sample there are 2,500,000 or so clones, with about 90% seen only once. The ten largest clonotypes hold 0.37% of the sample.

As concerns this clone: What this receptor recognizes is not known. It has no much larger one-base neighbor in the sample; base qualities were not kept.

Sequenced: naive CD4+ T cells from PBMCs. What this sample's cell subset or site label stands for: CD45RA+ positively selected. The clonotype originates from a man between 18 and 29 years old in good health. Some clones in this sample may be carry-over from other donors' samples.

The CDR3: CASSHRDRVYEQYF. DNA sequence: TGCGCCAGCAGCCACCGGGACAGGGTGTACGAGCAGTACTTC. The rearrangement combines TRBV4-1 with TRBJ2-7; the central 9 bases match TRBD1. Clipping removes 3 bases from V and 4 bases from J, with 4 as the unmatched junction base count. CDR3 length: 14 amino acids, cysteine to phenylalanine. Just the 42-base CDR3 DNA is kept, in frame starting at base 1. From the germline V gene, CDR1 is MGHRA and CDR2 is YSYEKL.